Listed below are T cell receptor beta chains from one sample, sequenced in a study of CD8+CD57+ T cells in acquired aplastic anemia. From the reads, TCRdb called clonotypes with MiXCR, one entry per CDR3 protein. This sample has around 430,000 distinct CDR3 sequences, with around 30% found just once. Specimen: sorted CD4+, CD8+, or CD8+CD57+ T cells (not recorded which) from PBMCs. The receptors come from a human donor with aplastic anemia. Both conserved end residues are part of each CDR3. Fields, in order: V gene, CDR3 length, D gene, J gene, clone size, CDR3 DNA, CDR3 protein. The D gene is left open where the match is weak. A row's size may be missing; if present it is once, few, many or a size class.

v_call: TRBV2; cdr3_length: 15; d_call: NA; j_call: TRBJ1-1; clone_size: many; cdr3_nt: TGTGCCACCCAATCCGCCCAAACAGGGTACACTGAAGCTTTCTTT; cdr3_aa: CATQSAQTGYTEAFF
v_call: TRBV25-1; cdr3_length: 16; d_call: TRBD1; j_call: TRBJ1-5; clone_size: NA; cdr3_nt: TGTGCCAGCAAAGGGACAGGGAAACGCAGCAATCAGCCCCAGCATTTT; cdr3_aa: CASKGTGKRSNQPQHF
v_call: TRBV7-3; cdr3_length: 15; d_call: NA; j_call: TRBJ2-3; clone_size: NA; cdr3_nt: TGTGCCAGCAGCCCTGGAAGGGGCAGCGCAGATACGCAGTATTTT; cdr3_aa: CASSPGRGSADTQYF
v_call: TRBV6-1; cdr3_length: 12; d_call: NA; j_call: TRBJ1-6; clone_size: NA; cdr3_nt: TGTGCCAGCAGGCCTCTCAGGGAATCCCTCCACTTT; cdr3_aa: CASRPLRESLHF
v_call: TRBV7-2; cdr3_length: 16; d_call: TRBD2; j_call: TRBJ2-1; clone_size: NA; cdr3_nt: TGTGCCAGCAGCTTATCCCTAGCGGGAGTCTACAATGAGCAGTTCTTC; cdr3_aa: CASSLSLAGVYNEQFF
v_call: TRBV5-5; cdr3_length: 14; d_call: TRBD1; j_call: TRBJ2-7; clone_size: NA; cdr3_nt: TGTGCCAGCAGCGGACGGACAGGGGACTACGAGCAGTACTTC; cdr3_aa: CASSGRTGDYEQYF
v_call: TRBV19; cdr3_length: 15; d_call: TRBD2; j_call: TRBJ2-1; clone_size: NA; cdr3_nt: TGTGCCAGTAGTGCTACTAGCGTGAGAATCAATGAGCAGTTCTTC; cdr3_aa: CASSATSVRINEQFF
v_call: TRBV10-1; cdr3_length: 13; d_call: TRBD1; j_call: TRBJ2-7; clone_size: few; cdr3_nt: TGTGCCAGTAGCGAACAGGGGGCATACGAGCAGTACTTC; cdr3_aa: CASSEQGAYEQYF
v_call: TRBV7-6; cdr3_length: 16; d_call: NA; j_call: TRBJ1-3; clone_size: many; cdr3_nt: TGTGCCAGCAGCTCAACGGACTTAAGCTCTGGAAACACCATATATTTT; cdr3_aa: CASSSTDLSSGNTIYF
v_call: TRBV6-1; cdr3_length: 15; d_call: TRBD2; j_call: TRBJ2-2; clone_size: NA; cdr3_nt: TGTGCCAGCAGTGTAGCGGGAGCGAACACCGGGGAGCTGTTTTTT; cdr3_aa: CASSVAGANTGELFF
v_call: TRBV7-2; cdr3_length: 12; d_call: NA; j_call: TRBJ1-2; clone_size: NA; cdr3_nt: TGTGCCAGCACCCCAGGGGACTATGGCTACACCTTC; cdr3_aa: CASTPGDYGYTF
v_call: TRBV2; cdr3_length: 11; d_call: NA; j_call: TRBJ1-2; clone_size: NA; cdr3_nt: TGTGCCAGCAGTGCAGGGGCTGGAAACACCTTC; cdr3_aa: CASSAGAGNTF
v_call: TRBV19; cdr3_length: 16; d_call: TRBD2; j_call: TRBJ2-1; clone_size: NA; cdr3_nt: TGTGCCAGTAGTAACCGCGGGAGGGAGACGCGGCATGAGCAGTTCTTC; cdr3_aa: CASSNRGRETRHEQFF
v_call: TRBV7-6; cdr3_length: 15; d_call: TRBD1; j_call: TRBJ1-1; clone_size: few; cdr3_nt: TGTGCCAGCAGCGCAATTGGACAGGGAGGCACTGAAGCTTTCTTT; cdr3_aa: CASSAIGQGGTEAFF
v_call: TRBV7-6; cdr3_length: 11; d_call: NA; j_call: TRBJ2-5; clone_size: many; cdr3_nt: TGTGCCAGCAGCTCGATGGGGACCCAGTACTTC; cdr3_aa: CASSSMGTQYF
v_call: TRBV4-2; cdr3_length: 13; d_call: NA; j_call: TRBJ1-4; clone_size: NA; cdr3_nt: TGTGCCAGCAGCTTTGTGGAAGATGAAAAACTGTTTTTT; cdr3_aa: CASSFVEDEKLFF
v_call: TRBV4-3; cdr3_length: 16; d_call: NA; j_call: TRBJ1-2; clone_size: few; cdr3_nt: TGCGCCAGCAGCCCGCAAGGGACATTTTCTAACTATGGCTACACCTTC; cdr3_aa: CASSPQGTFSNYGYTF
v_call: TRBV12-3/TRBV12-4; cdr3_length: 14; d_call: TRBD1; j_call: TRBJ2-5; clone_size: few; cdr3_nt: TGTGCCAGCAGCCTCACAGGGGCTCAGGAGACCCAGTACTTC; cdr3_aa: CASSLTGAQETQYF
v_call: TRBV24-1; cdr3_length: 17; d_call: TRBD1; j_call: TRBJ1-5; clone_size: many; cdr3_nt: TGTGCCACCAGTGAACTGGGACAGGGGCCTCCCTGGCAGCCCCAGCATTTT; cdr3_aa: CATSELGQGPPWQPQHF
v_call: TRBV18; cdr3_length: 13; d_call: NA; j_call: TRBJ2-7; clone_size: few; cdr3_nt: TGTGCCAACTCACCGCCAAGCTCCTACGAGCAGTACTTC; cdr3_aa: CANSPPSSYEQYF
v_call: TRBV19; cdr3_length: 17; d_call: TRBD1; j_call: TRBJ2-7; clone_size: NA; cdr3_nt: TGTGCCAGTAGTATAGGATACCCCGACAGGGGTTCCTACGAGCAGTACTTC; cdr3_aa: CASSIGYPDRGSYEQYF
v_call: TRBV9; cdr3_length: 16; d_call: NA; j_call: TRBJ2-1; clone_size: few; cdr3_nt: TGTGCCAGCTCGAAATCGGGAGATGGGAGAAACAATGAGCAGTTCTTC; cdr3_aa: CASSKSGDGRNNEQFF
v_call: TRBV7-2; cdr3_length: 13; d_call: NA; j_call: TRBJ1-5; clone_size: many; cdr3_nt: TGTGCCAGCAGCTTACAAACAGATCAGCCCCAGCATTTT; cdr3_aa: CASSLQTDQPQHF
v_call: TRBV29-1; cdr3_length: 16; d_call: NA; j_call: TRBJ1-1; clone_size: NA; cdr3_nt: TGCAGCGTTGGTCTCAACAGGGATCACATGAACACTGAAGCTGTTTTT; cdr3_aa: CSVGLNRDHMNTEAVF
v_call: TRBV20-1; cdr3_length: 13; d_call: TRBD2; j_call: TRBJ2-7; clone_size: NA; cdr3_nt: TGCAGTGCTCCCGGGACTAGCGGAGGCGAGCAGTACTTC; cdr3_aa: CSAPGTSGGEQYF
v_call: TRBV11-2; cdr3_length: 13; d_call: NA; j_call: TRBJ2-7; clone_size: NA; cdr3_nt: TGTGCCAGCAGCTCTTACGGTACCCACGAGCAGTACTTC; cdr3_aa: CASSSYGTHEQYF
v_call: TRBV27; cdr3_length: 13; d_call: NA; j_call: TRBJ2-5; clone_size: NA; cdr3_nt: TGTGCCAGCAGTTTCAAGTACCAAGGGACCCAGTACTTC; cdr3_aa: CASSFKYQGTQYF
v_call: TRBV30; cdr3_length: 13; d_call: NA; j_call: TRBJ1-6; clone_size: NA; cdr3_nt: TGTGCCTGGAAGCCTAGGGAGGATTCACCCCTCCACTTT; cdr3_aa: CAWKPREDSPLHF
v_call: TRBV24-1; cdr3_length: 11; d_call: NA; j_call: TRBJ2-1; clone_size: NA; cdr3_nt: TGTGCTACGGGCCATCTCGATGAGCAGTTCTTC; cdr3_aa: CATGHLDEQFF